This is a list of T cell receptor beta chains from one sample in a study of T cell changes during pregnancy in multiple sclerosis. Sequencing used immunoSEQ multiplex PCR; TCRdb keeps in-frame clones, though not all of them. Of about 61,000 clones in the sample, approximately 85% were seen once. This specimen was peripheral blood, taken in the first trimester of pregnancy. These receptors were collected from a female donor with multiple sclerosis, enrolled in a pregnancy study. Both conserved end residues are part of each CDR3. Fields, in order: CDR3 protein, CDR3 DNA, V gene, CDR3 length, D gene, clone size, J gene. The D gene is left open where the match is weak. Clone size is not always given. Where it is, it says once, few, many or a class for expanded clones.

CDR3 protein: CASTPGTSGSTDTQYF; CDR3 DNA: TGTGCCAGCACTCCCGGGACTAGCGGGAGCACAGATACGCAGTATTTT; V gene: TRBV2; CDR3 length: 16; D gene: TRBD2; clone size: once; J gene: TRBJ2-3
CDR3 protein: CAISERLAGGNEQFF; CDR3 DNA: TGTGCCATCAGTGAGCGGCTAGCGGGAGGCAATGAGCAGTTCTTC; V gene: TRBV10-3; CDR3 length: 15; D gene: TRBD2; clone size: .; J gene: TRBJ2-1
CDR3 protein: CASSLATGAGEKLFF; CDR3 DNA: TGCGCCAGCAGCTTGGCGACAGGGGCGGGTGAAAAACTGTTTTTT; V gene: TRBV5-1; CDR3 length: 15; D gene: TRBD1; clone size: once; J gene: TRBJ1-4
CDR3 protein: CASSYSTPRRYEQYF; CDR3 DNA: TGTGCCAGCAGTTACTCGACGCCGCGGAGGTACGAGCAGTACTTC; V gene: TRBV6-5; CDR3 length: 15; D gene: .; clone size: .; J gene: TRBJ2-7
CDR3 protein: CASSAGLAGTDTQYF; CDR3 DNA: TGTGCCAGCAGTGCGGGACTAGCGGGGACAGATACGCAGTATTTT; V gene: TRBV27; CDR3 length: 15; D gene: TRBD2; clone size: .; J gene: TRBJ2-3
CDR3 protein: CASSPFSGSGETQYF; CDR3 DNA: TGTGCCAGCTCACCATTTAGCGGGAGCGGTGAGACCCAGTACTTC; V gene: TRBV18; CDR3 length: 15; D gene: TRBD2; clone size: once; J gene: TRBJ2-5
CDR3 protein: CASGLTSVNTDTQYF; CDR3 DNA: TGTGCTAGTGGTCTGACTAGCGTGAACACAGATACGCAGTATTTT; V gene: TRBV12-5; CDR3 length: 15; D gene: TRBD2; clone size: .; J gene: TRBJ2-3
CDR3 protein: CSVRGTGQETQYF; CDR3 DNA: TGCAGCGTGAGAGGGACAGGACAAGAGACCCAGTACTTC; V gene: TRBV29-1; CDR3 length: 13; D gene: TRBD1; clone size: .; J gene: TRBJ2-5
CDR3 protein: CASSSRLAQENNEQFF; CDR3 DNA: TGTGCCAGCAGTTCCCGACTAGCGCAAGAGAACAATGAGCAGTTCTTC; V gene: TRBV28; CDR3 length: 16; D gene: TRBD2; clone size: many; J gene: TRBJ2-1
CDR3 protein: CASSQDIATNEKLFF; CDR3 DNA: TGTGCCAGCAGCCAAGACATCGCAACTAATGAAAAACTGTTTTTT; V gene: TRBV9; CDR3 length: 15; D gene: .; clone size: .; J gene: TRBJ1-4
CDR3 protein: CATRSGRLNEKLFF; CDR3 DNA: TGTGCCACCCGATCGGGGAGACTTAATGAAAAACTGTTTTTT; V gene: TRBV27; CDR3 length: 14; D gene: .; clone size: .; J gene: TRBJ1-4
CDR3 protein: CASSPGGNQPQHF; CDR3 DNA: TGTGCCAGCAGCCCGGGAGGGAATCAGCCCCAGCATTTT; V gene: TRBV7-9; CDR3 length: 13; D gene: .; clone size: .; J gene: TRBJ1-5
CDR3 protein: CASSVSGEGTQYF; CDR3 DNA: TGCGCCAGCAGTGTGTCAGGGGAGGGGACCCAGTACTTC; V gene: TRBV10-1; CDR3 length: 13; D gene: .; clone size: .; J gene: TRBJ2-5
CDR3 protein: CASSAQWGDYEQYF; CDR3 DNA: TGTGCCAGCAGCGCTCAGTGGGGAGACTACGAGCAGTACTTC; V gene: TRBV7-2; CDR3 length: 14; D gene: .; clone size: .; J gene: TRBJ2-7
CDR3 protein: CASSPTGGTFTDTQYF; CDR3 DNA: TGTGCCAGCTCACCGACTGGCGGGACCTTCACAGATACGCAGTATTTT; V gene: TRBV18; CDR3 length: 16; D gene: .; clone size: .; J gene: TRBJ2-3
CDR3 protein: CASSLEGGARGNQPQHF; CDR3 DNA: TGTGCCAGCAGCTTAGAAGGGGGCGCGAGAGGCAATCAGCCCCAGCATTTT; V gene: TRBV7-9; CDR3 length: 17; D gene: TRBD1; clone size: once; J gene: TRBJ1-5
CDR3 protein: CASSIDGQENTGELFF; CDR3 DNA: TGTGCCAGTAGTATAGATGGGCAGGAGAACACCGGGGAGCTGTTTTTT; V gene: TRBV19; CDR3 length: 16; D gene: .; clone size: .; J gene: TRBJ2-2
CDR3 protein: CAISGVLAGGDTQYF; CDR3 DNA: TGTGCCATCAGTGGGGTACTAGCGGGAGGAGATACGCAGTATTTT; V gene: TRBV10-3; CDR3 length: 15; D gene: TRBD2; clone size: .; J gene: TRBJ2-3
CDR3 protein: CASSRGLHTETQYF; CDR3 DNA: TGTGCCAGCAGCCGGGGACTTCATACAGAGACCCAGTACTTC; V gene: TRBV6-5; CDR3 length: 14; D gene: .; clone size: .; J gene: TRBJ2-5
CDR3 protein: CATKRIQELNTEAFF; CDR3 DNA: TGTGCCACAAAACGCATACAGGAACTGAACACTGAAGCTTTCTTT; V gene: TRBV10-3; CDR3 length: 15; D gene: .; clone size: once; J gene: TRBJ1-1
CDR3 protein: CASSLNTEAFF; CDR3 DNA: TGTGCCAGCAGCCTTAACACTGAAGCTTTCTTT; V gene: TRBV11-2; CDR3 length: 11; D gene: .; clone size: .; J gene: TRBJ1-1
CDR3 protein: CASSLAGTDDYNEQFF; CDR3 DNA: TGCGCCAGCAGCTTGGCCGGGACAGATGATTACAATGAGCAGTTCTTC; V gene: TRBV5-1; CDR3 length: 16; D gene: TRBD1; clone size: .; J gene: TRBJ2-1
CDR3 protein: CASSLGWGRSSYNEQFF; CDR3 DNA: TGTGCCAGCAGCCTCGGGTGGGGGCGGAGCTCCTACAATGAGCAGTTCTTC; V gene: TRBV7-2; CDR3 length: 17; D gene: .; clone size: .; J gene: TRBJ2-1
CDR3 protein: CASTLSGREAEEQFF; CDR3 DNA: TGTGCCAGCACTCTATCGGGGCGGGAGGCCGAGGAGCAGTTCTTC; V gene: TRBV27; CDR3 length: 15; D gene: TRBD2; clone size: .; J gene: TRBJ2-1
CDR3 protein: CASSLGIRDNTDTQYF; CDR3 DNA: TGTGCCAGCTCGCTGGGCATCCGGGATAACACAGATACGCAGTATTTT; V gene: TRBV18; CDR3 length: 16; D gene: .; clone size: .; J gene: TRBJ2-3
CDR3 protein: CASSPRDRGYGYTF; CDR3 DNA: TGTGCCAGCAGCCCCCGGGACAGGGGATATGGCTACACCTTC; V gene: TRBV5-4; CDR3 length: 14; D gene: TRBD1; clone size: .; J gene: TRBJ1-2
CDR3 protein: CASSYRGSSADTQYF; CDR3 DNA: TGTGCCAGCAGTTATCGCGGGAGTAGCGCAGATACGCAGTATTTT; V gene: TRBV28; CDR3 length: 15; D gene: TRBD2; clone size: .; J gene: TRBJ2-3
CDR3 protein: CASSSTSGAGELFF; CDR3 DNA: TGTGCCAGCAGCTCGACTAGCGGAGCCGGGGAGCTGTTTTTT; V gene: TRBV28; CDR3 length: 14; D gene: TRBD2; clone size: .; J gene: TRBJ2-2
CDR3 protein: CASSMTSGRGSEQFF; CDR3 DNA: TGTGCCAGCAGCATGACTAGCGGGAGAGGCAGTGAGCAGTTCTTC; V gene: TRBV7-2; CDR3 length: 15; D gene: TRBD2; clone size: .; J gene: TRBJ2-1
CDR3 protein: CASSFIGQGPGTEAFF; CDR3 DNA: TGTGCCAGCAGCTTTATAGGACAGGGGCCTGGCACTGAAGCTTTCTTT; V gene: TRBV5-6; CDR3 length: 16; D gene: TRBD1; clone size: .; J gene: TRBJ1-1
CDR3 protein: CATGHSGANVLTF; CDR3 DNA: TGTGCCACCGGACACTCTGGGGCCAACGTCCTGACTTTC; V gene: TRBV25-1; CDR3 length: 13; D gene: .; clone size: .; J gene: TRBJ2-6
CDR3 protein: CASSYALAGGWNEQFF; CDR3 DNA: TGTGCCAGCAGTTACGCGCTAGCGGGAGGTTGGAATGAGCAGTTCTTC; V gene: TRBV6-5; CDR3 length: 16; D gene: TRBD2; clone size: .; J gene: TRBJ2-1
CDR3 protein: CSVQQGANEKLFF; CDR3 DNA: TGCAGCGTTCAACAGGGGGCAAATGAAAAACTGTTTTTT; V gene: TRBV29-1; CDR3 length: 13; D gene: TRBD1; clone size: .; J gene: TRBJ1-4
CDR3 protein: CASRFTGRGGELFF; CDR3 DNA: TGTGCCAGCAGGTTTACAGGGCGAGGCGGGGAGCTGTTTTTT; V gene: TRBV7-2; CDR3 length: 14; D gene: .; clone size: .; J gene: TRBJ2-2
CDR3 protein: CASSYPGLASPKRTDTQYF; CDR3 DNA: TGTGCCAGCAGTTACCCGGGACTAGCGAGCCCGAAGCGCACAGATACGCAGTATTTT; V gene: TRBV28; CDR3 length: 19; D gene: TRBD2; clone size: many; J gene: TRBJ2-3
CDR3 protein: CASSWGLVDNEQFF; CDR3 DNA: TGTGCCAGCAGCTGGGGCCTAGTGGACAATGAGCAGTTCTTC; V gene: TRBV7-2; CDR3 length: 14; D gene: .; clone size: .; J gene: TRBJ2-1
CDR3 protein: CASSRGSTGVSNQPQHF; CDR3 DNA: TGTGCCAGCAGCCGAGGGTCGACAGGGGTTAGCAATCAGCCCCAGCATTTT; V gene: TRBV7-9; CDR3 length: 17; D gene: TRBD1; clone size: .; J gene: TRBJ1-5
CDR3 protein: CASSLREGIYNEQFF; CDR3 DNA: TGCGCCAGCAGCTTGCGGGAGGGGATCTACAATGAGCAGTTCTTC; V gene: TRBV5-1; CDR3 length: 15; D gene: TRBD2; clone size: .; J gene: TRBJ2-1
CDR3 protein: CASSGSSGSTGELFF; CDR3 DNA: TGTGCCAGCAGTGGTAGTAGCGGGAGTACCGGGGAGCTGTTTTTT; V gene: TRBV6-4; CDR3 length: 15; D gene: TRBD2; clone size: .; J gene: TRBJ2-2
CDR3 protein: CASSSGMYNEQFF; CDR3 DNA: TGTGCCAGCTCTAGCGGGATGTACAATGAGCAGTTCTTC; V gene: TRBV7-2; CDR3 length: 13; D gene: TRBD2; clone size: .; J gene: TRBJ2-1
CDR3 protein: CASSLRQTDTQYF; CDR3 DNA: TGTGCCAGCAGCTTAAGACAGACAGATACGCAGTATTTT; V gene: TRBV7-3; CDR3 length: 13; D gene: .; clone size: .; J gene: TRBJ2-3
CDR3 protein: CASSLGPGSNTEAFF; CDR3 DNA: TGTGCCAGCAGCTTAGGCCCTGGCAGTAACACTGAAGCTTTCTTT; V gene: TRBV13; CDR3 length: 15; D gene: .; clone size: .; J gene: TRBJ1-1
CDR3 protein: CASSPGLAGYEQYF; CDR3 DNA: TGTGCCAGCAGCCCCGGACTAGCGGGCTACGAGCAGTACTTC; V gene: TRBV9; CDR3 length: 14; D gene: TRBD2; clone size: .; J gene: TRBJ2-7
CDR3 protein: CASSEELAGGIEQFF; CDR3 DNA: TGTGCCAGCAGTGAAGAACTAGCGGGAGGAATTGAGCAGTTCTTC; V gene: TRBV2; CDR3 length: 15; D gene: TRBD2; clone size: .; J gene: TRBJ2-1
CDR3 protein: CASSYGQIYYEQYF; CDR3 DNA: TGTGCCAGCAGTTACGGACAGATCTACTACGAGCAGTACTTC; V gene: TRBV6-5; CDR3 length: 14; D gene: .; clone size: .; J gene: TRBJ2-7
CDR3 protein: CASSQYVLAGADTQYF; CDR3 DNA: TGCGCCAGCAGCCAATATGTTCTAGCGGGAGCGGATACGCAGTATTTT; V gene: TRBV4-3; CDR3 length: 16; D gene: TRBD2; clone size: .; J gene: TRBJ2-3
CDR3 protein: CASSGYFSEMYNEQFF; CDR3 DNA: TGTGCCAGCAGTGGGTATTTTAGCGAAATGTACAATGAGCAGTTCTTC; V gene: TRBV2; CDR3 length: 16; D gene: .; clone size: .; J gene: TRBJ2-1
CDR3 protein: CASRKDRGYYEQYF; CDR3 DNA: TGTGCCAGTCGAAAGGACAGGGGCTACTACGAGCAGTACTTC; V gene: TRBV19; CDR3 length: 14; D gene: TRBD1; clone size: .; J gene: TRBJ2-7
CDR3 protein: CASSIGQDEFF; CDR3 DNA: TGTGCCAGCAGTATAGGACAGGATGAGTTCTTC; V gene: TRBV2; CDR3 length: 11; D gene: TRBD1; clone size: .; J gene: TRBJ2-1
CDR3 protein: CASSIRQGSGEQYF; CDR3 DNA: TGTGCCAGTAGTATACGACAGGGGAGCGGCGAGCAGTACTTC; V gene: TRBV19; CDR3 length: 14; D gene: TRBD1; clone size: .; J gene: TRBJ2-7
CDR3 protein: CASSLEQQGTEAFF; CDR3 DNA: TGCGCCAGCAGCTTGGAACAGCAGGGCACTGAAGCTTTCTTT; V gene: TRBV5-1; CDR3 length: 14; D gene: .; clone size: .; J gene: TRBJ1-1
CDR3 protein: CASSPRGSELYGYTF; CDR3 DNA: TGTGCCAGCAGCCCCCGCGGATCCGAACTCTATGGCTACACCTTC; V gene: TRBV9; CDR3 length: 15; D gene: .; clone size: .; J gene: TRBJ1-2